This T cell receptor (beta chain) was retrieved from a study of shared clonotypes between healthy human individuals. Findings and caveats of the study: Despite large depth, rarefaction showed incomplete sorted-subset sequencing.

This CDR3 is built from 15 residues. The trim removed 5 bases at V and 1 base at J, leaving 6 bases unmatched. CDR1 is MNHNS, CDR2 SASEGT, per germline. Assay: immunoSEQ multiplex PCR; the TCRdb copy retains only in-frame clones and omits some. The sample gives some 2.1 million clones, roughly 95% of which show up once; under 2% is in the top ten. Cells designated naive CD8 were CD45RO-negative and were positively selected for CCR7, with terminally differentiated effector memory CD45RA+ cells excluded. A remark on this clone: Its antigen is unidentified.

Sequencing was done on a sample of naive CD8+ T cells from PBMCs. This TCR was recovered from a man aged 18 to 29 in good health. Some clones in this sample may be carry-over from other donors' samples. The chain carries TRBV6-1 and TRBJ2-7; 9 bases agree with TRBD2. This CDR3 is CASSKTSGRSYEQYF. For the CDR3, the DNA is TGTGCCAGCAGTAAGACTAGCGGAAGGTCCTACGAGCAGTACTTC.